This T cell receptor (beta chain) is drawn from a study of beta chain features in type 1 diabetes. Whole-study context: Across the samples, some 99 million sorted cells were examined in total. Study-wide results and caveats: Any HLA type influence on TCRB rearrangement was left unresolved here. The study found moderately but significantly shorter TCRB CDR3s in all four CD4+ subsets of Type 1 diabetes patients.

This clone has a handful of counts. Its antigen remains unidentified. Every bit of the isolated RNA underwent reverse transcription, so sequencing read expressed TCRB transcripts. Assay used: immunoSEQ multiplex PCR; TCRdb lists only in-frame clones, some missing. Of roughly 290,000 clones listed, over 14% are singletons. Donors underwent one heparinised blood draw, 95 to 150 mL on average. Trimming removed 2 bases from V and 10 bases from J; junction bases left unmatched: 25. Germline CDR1 and CDR2: LGHNA and YNFKEQ. The CDR3 runs 19 residues. The sequence was collected from a man aged 18 to 29 with type 1 diabetes. The specimen sequenced was naive CD4+ T cells from blood. The chain recombines TRBV4-2 with TRBJ2-5; TRBD2 agrees at 7 bases. As DNA, the CDR3 is TGTGCCAGCAGCCAACCCTTTCGACAATCTAGCGGTTCCCACGGAGGCCAGTACTTC. Translating it yields CASSQPFRQSSGSHGGQYF.